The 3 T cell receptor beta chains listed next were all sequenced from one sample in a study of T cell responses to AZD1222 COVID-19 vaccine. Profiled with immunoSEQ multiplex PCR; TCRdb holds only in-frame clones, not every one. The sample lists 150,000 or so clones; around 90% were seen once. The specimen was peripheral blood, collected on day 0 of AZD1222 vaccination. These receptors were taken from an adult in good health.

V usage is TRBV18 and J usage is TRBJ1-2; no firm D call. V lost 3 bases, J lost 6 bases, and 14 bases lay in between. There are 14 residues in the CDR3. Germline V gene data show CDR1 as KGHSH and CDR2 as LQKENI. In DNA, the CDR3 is TGTGCCAGCTCACCGTCCTTTATGGGAGATGGCTACACCTTC. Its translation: CASSPSFMGDGYTF.

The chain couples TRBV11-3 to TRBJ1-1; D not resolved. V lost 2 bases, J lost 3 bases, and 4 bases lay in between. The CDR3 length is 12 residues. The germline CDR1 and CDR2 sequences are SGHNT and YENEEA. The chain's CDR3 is CASSLSDTEAFF. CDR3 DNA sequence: TGTGCCAGCAGCTTATCGGACACTGAAGCTTTCTTT. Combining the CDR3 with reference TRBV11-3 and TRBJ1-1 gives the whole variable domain EAGVVQSPRYKIIEKKQPVAFWCNPISGHNTLYWYLQNLGQGPELLIRYENEEAVDDSQLPKDRFSAERLKGVDSTLKIQPAELGDSAVYLCASSLSDTEAFFGQGTRLTVV.

For the CDR3, the DNA is TGTGCCAGCAGTTACCGTCAGCACTATGGCTACACCTTC. Its protein product is CASSYRQHYGYTF. This chain joins TRBV6-2 or TRBV6-3 and TRBJ1-2; D not certain. Germline-derived CDR1 and CDR2 are MNHEY and SVGEGT. The CDR3 runs 13 residues. V was clipped by 2 bases and J by 3 bases, with 7 bases between them.